The entry that follows covers one TCR beta chain sequence. The antigen is not known. This sample was taken from a study of cytomegalovirus exposure and HLA in healthy donors. Study findings and constraints: Most TCR beta V segments were productive about 87% or about 30% of the time in an earlier analysis.

Researchers ran the PCR with 60 Vbeta and 13 Jbeta primers. Clones were read by immunoSEQ multiplex PCR, and TCRdb kept only the in-frame ones, dropping some. Here the sample spans roughly 100,000 clones, 75% to 85% being singletons. This sequence was found in a man aged 25 to 40 in good health and CMV-seronegative. Sequenced: PBMCs.

In DNA form, the CDR3 reads TGTGCCAGCAGTGGGACAGCCAGTAGCACAGATACGCAGTATTTT. Encoded protein: CASSGTASSTDTQYF. The chain recombines TRBV11-3 with TRBJ2-3, with 7 bases fitting TRBD1. Germline trimming cut 6 bases from V and 0 bases from J; bases unmatched to any gene: 6. The CDR3 spans 15 residues. Per germline, CDR1 SGHNT and CDR2 YENEEA.